The subject of this entry is one T cell receptor beta chain. Its antigen is not identified. The V end lost 3 bases, the J end lost 3 bases, and 21 bases lay between the germline ends. The CDR3 consists of 17 residues. Looked up from germline, CDR1 is SQVTM and CDR2 is ANQGSEA. TCRdb called the 5' RACE reads again in MiXCR, with one record for every CDR3 protein. This sample has around 280,000 distinct CDR3 sequences, with more than 6.5% found just once. This entry comes from a study of identical twins. Findings and caveats of the study: When twins shared out-of-frame alpha sequences, those sequences had excess low generation probability. Invariant populations such as MAIT and iNKT cells could partly muddle zero-insertion analyses. Models came in too low on out-of-frame TCR alpha sharing in monozygotic twins. Insertions ran lower in abundant cord blood beta clonotypes, though not in memory repertoires.

These data also formed part of another study, on yellow fever vaccine responses in identical twins.

The sequence came from a young woman in good health. This chain joins TRBV29-1 and TRBJ2-4, with TRBD1 as a possible D gene (6 bases). Sequencing was carried out using memory (CD45RO+) T cells sorted from blood. The CDR3 nucleotides are TGCAGCGTTGACCCCACGGGGCCCGTAGGGGGCAAAAACATTCAGTACTTC. It is translated as CSVDPTGPVGGKNIQYF.